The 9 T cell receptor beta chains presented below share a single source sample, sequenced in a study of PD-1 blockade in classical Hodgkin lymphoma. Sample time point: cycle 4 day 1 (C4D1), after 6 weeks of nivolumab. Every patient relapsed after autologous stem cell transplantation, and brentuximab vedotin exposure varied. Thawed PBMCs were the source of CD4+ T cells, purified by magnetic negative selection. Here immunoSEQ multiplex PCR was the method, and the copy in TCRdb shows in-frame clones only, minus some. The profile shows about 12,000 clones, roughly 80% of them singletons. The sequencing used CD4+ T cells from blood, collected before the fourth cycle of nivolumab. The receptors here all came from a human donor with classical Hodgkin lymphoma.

The CDR3 nucleotides read TGCGCCAGCAGCCCCTCGGGACACGGAAGCGACTATGGCTACACCTTC. This sequence encodes CASSPSGHGSDYGYTF. The rearrangement joins TRBV5-1 to TRBJ1-2; possible D gene TRBD1, 6 bases. V dropped 4 bases and J dropped 3 bases, with 19 bases sitting between them. CDR3 length equals 16 residues. Per germline, CDR1 SGHRS and CDR2 YFSETQ. Using reference TRBV5-1 and TRBJ1-2 for the parts outside the CDR3, the full variable domain is KAGVTQTPRYLIKTRGQQVTLSCSPISGHRSVSWYQQTPGQGLQFLFEYFSETQRNKGNFPGRFSGRQFSNSRSEMNVSTLELGDSALYLCASSPSGHGSDYGYTFGSGTRLTVV.

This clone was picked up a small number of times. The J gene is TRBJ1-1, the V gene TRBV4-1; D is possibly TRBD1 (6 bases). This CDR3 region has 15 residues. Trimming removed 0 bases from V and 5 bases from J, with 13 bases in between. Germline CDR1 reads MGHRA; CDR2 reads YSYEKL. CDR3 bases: TGCGCCAGCAGCCAAGATATCCGGGGGGCGACTGAAGCTTTCTTT. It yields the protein CASSQDIRGATEAFF.

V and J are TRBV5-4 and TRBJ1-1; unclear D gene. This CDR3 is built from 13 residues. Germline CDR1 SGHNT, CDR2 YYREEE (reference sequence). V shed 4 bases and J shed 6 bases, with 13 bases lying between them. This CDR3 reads CASSGPRGAEAFF. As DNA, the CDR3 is TGTGCCAGCAGCGGACCACGAGGCGCTGAAGCTTTCTTT.

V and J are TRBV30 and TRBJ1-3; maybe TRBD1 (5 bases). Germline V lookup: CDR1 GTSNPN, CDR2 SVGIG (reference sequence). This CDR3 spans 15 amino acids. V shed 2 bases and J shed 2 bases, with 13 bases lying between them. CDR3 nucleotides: TGTGCCTGGAGTTCCCTTCGGGGCCCTGGAAACACCATATATTTT. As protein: CAWSSLRGPGNTIYF.

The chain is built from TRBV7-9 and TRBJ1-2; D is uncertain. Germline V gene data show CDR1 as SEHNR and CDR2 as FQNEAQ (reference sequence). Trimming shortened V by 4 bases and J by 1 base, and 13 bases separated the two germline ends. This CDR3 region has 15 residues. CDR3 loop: CASSWDGEGNYGYTF. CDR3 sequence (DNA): TGTGCCAGCAGCTGGGATGGGGAAGGTAACTATGGCTACACCTTC.

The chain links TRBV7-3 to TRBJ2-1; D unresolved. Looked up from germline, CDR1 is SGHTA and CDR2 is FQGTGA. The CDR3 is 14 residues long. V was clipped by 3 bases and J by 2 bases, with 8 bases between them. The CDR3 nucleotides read TGTGCCAGCAGCTTTGGCCTTACCTACAATGAGCAGTTCTTC. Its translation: CASSFGLTYNEQFF. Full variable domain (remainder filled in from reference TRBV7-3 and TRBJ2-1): GAGVSQTPSNKVTEKGKYVELRCDPISGHTALYWYRQSLGQGPEFLIYFQGTGAADDSGLPNDRFFAVRPEGSVSTLKIQRTERGDSAVYLCASSFGLTYNEQFFGPGTRLTVL.

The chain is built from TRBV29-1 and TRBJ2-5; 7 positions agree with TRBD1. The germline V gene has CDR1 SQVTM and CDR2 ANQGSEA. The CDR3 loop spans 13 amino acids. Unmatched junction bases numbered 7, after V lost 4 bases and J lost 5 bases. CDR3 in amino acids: CSVAGQVGETQYF. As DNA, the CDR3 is TGCAGCGTTGCAGGACAGGTCGGGGAGACCCAGTACTTC.

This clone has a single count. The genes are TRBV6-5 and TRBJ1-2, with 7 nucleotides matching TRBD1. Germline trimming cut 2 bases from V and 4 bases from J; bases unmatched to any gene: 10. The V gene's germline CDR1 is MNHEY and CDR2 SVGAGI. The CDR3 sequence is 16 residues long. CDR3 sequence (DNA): TGTGCCAGCAGTTACCAGGCTCGAGGGGGCTTCTATGGCTACACCTTC. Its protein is CASSYQARGGFYGYTF.

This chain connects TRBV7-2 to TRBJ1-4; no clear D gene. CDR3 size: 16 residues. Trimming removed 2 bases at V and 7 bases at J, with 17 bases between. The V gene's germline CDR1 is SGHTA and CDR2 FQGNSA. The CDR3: CASSLTSGSGGEKLFF. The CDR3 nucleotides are TGTGCCAGCAGCTTAACCTCCGGGTCGGGTGGTGAAAAACTGTTTTTT.